One and the same sample provided the 8 T cell receptor beta chains below, sequenced in a study of molecular identifiers for immune sequencing clone quantification. TCRdb used MiXCR to reprocess the PCR reads, holding one entry per CDR3 protein. The sample has approximately 93,000 distinct CDR3 sequences, roughly 25% seen once. Sequencing used naive CD8+ T cells from blood, with Jurkat cell RNA spiked in. Sample subset: FACS-sorted CD8+CD4-CCR7+CD45RA+ naive T cells. The receptors derive from a human donor in good health. Some libraries in this study had Jurkat cell RNA spiked in.

Ten or more counts support this clonotype. The V and J genes are TRBV28 and TRBJ2-7; D unclear. CDR1 MDHEN and CDR2 SYDVKM come from the germline V gene. The CDR3 sequence is 13 residues long. Trimming left V 3 bases short and J 3 bases short, with 9 bases between. CDR3 sequence (DNA): TGTGCCAGCAGTTTTGGACCGAGCTACGAGCAGTACTTC. Protein product: CASSFGPSYEQYF.

This clonotype was observed a handful of times. The chain employs TRBV20-1 and TRBJ1-1; D unresolved. Trimming removed 2 bases at V and 4 bases at J, with 11 bases between. This CDR3 has 13 amino acids. Germline CDR1 reads DFQATT; CDR2 reads SNEGSKA (reference sequence). This CDR3 is CSARSPEITEAFF. The CDR3 DNA is TGCAGTGCTAGATCCCCAGAGATCACTGAAGCTTTCTTT.

The table lists this clonotype with many counts. The chain has TRBV4-1 and TRBJ2-7, with 9 bases aligning to TRBD1. V lost 3 bases and J lost 4; bases outside the gene matches: 7. This CDR3 has 15 residues. The germline gives CDR1 MGHRA, CDR2 YSYEKL. CDR3: CASSHPGQGLYEQYF. The DNA for the CDR3 is TGCGCCAGCAGCCATCCGGGACAGGGCCTTTACGAGCAGTACTTC.

This clonotype has more than one count but fewer than ten. The V gene is TRBV3-1, the J gene TRBJ2-7; D call uncertain. CDR3 size: 13 residues. Germline CDR1 and CDR2: LGHDT and YNNKEL (reference sequence). V lost 3 bases and J lost 2, with 8 bases in between. The DNA of the CDR3 is TGTGCCAGCAGCCAGTACCCAGCCTACGAGCAGTACTTC. Translation: CASSQYPAYEQYF.

This clonotype was recorded a few times. The J gene is TRBJ2-7, the V gene TRBV19, with D possibly TRBD1 on 6 matching bases. Per the germline V gene, CDR1 is LNHDA and CDR2 is SQIVND (reference sequence). The V end lost 5 bases, the J end lost 2 bases, and 10 bases lay between the germline ends. CDR3 size: 13 residues. The CDR3 nucleotides are TGTGCCAGTAGTGACACAGGGCCCTACGAGCAGTACTTC. It is translated as CASSDTGPYEQYF.

Many counts were recorded for this clonotype. The rearrangement uses TRBV28 and TRBJ2-3; D is uncertain. V lost 3 bases to trimming and J lost 2 bases, with 6 bases between them. The CDR3 loop spans 13 amino acids. The germline V gene encodes CDR1 MDHEN and CDR2 SYDVKM. The CDR3 sequence is CASSFVTTDTQYF. The CDR3, as DNA: TGTGCCAGCAGTTTTGTGACCACAGATACGCAGTATTTT.

Note on this clonotype: A much larger clonotype is one base distant, so this may be a read error. The CDR3 loop reads CASSLGQVSQPQHF. Here the CDR3 DNA reads TGTGCCAGCAGCCTGGGACAGGTCTCTCAGCCCCAGCATTTT. This sequence joins TRBV14 and TRBJ1-5, with 8 bases aligning to TRBD1. V gave up 4 bases and J gave up 6 bases; unmatched junction bases: 5. The CDR3 consists of 14 residues. Germline CDR1 reads SGHDN; CDR2 reads FVKESK.

There are many counts of this clonotype. The chain links TRBV11-2 to TRBJ2-7; 10 nucleotides match TRBD2. CDR3 length equals 15 residues. Germline V CDR1 and CDR2: SGHAT, FQNNGV. Trimming took 4 bases from V and 2 from J; bases not matched to a gene: 5. CDR3 sequence: CASSYDSGGPYEQYF. The CDR3 nucleotides read TGTGCCAGCAGCTATGATAGCGGGGGGCCCTACGAGCAGTACTTC.